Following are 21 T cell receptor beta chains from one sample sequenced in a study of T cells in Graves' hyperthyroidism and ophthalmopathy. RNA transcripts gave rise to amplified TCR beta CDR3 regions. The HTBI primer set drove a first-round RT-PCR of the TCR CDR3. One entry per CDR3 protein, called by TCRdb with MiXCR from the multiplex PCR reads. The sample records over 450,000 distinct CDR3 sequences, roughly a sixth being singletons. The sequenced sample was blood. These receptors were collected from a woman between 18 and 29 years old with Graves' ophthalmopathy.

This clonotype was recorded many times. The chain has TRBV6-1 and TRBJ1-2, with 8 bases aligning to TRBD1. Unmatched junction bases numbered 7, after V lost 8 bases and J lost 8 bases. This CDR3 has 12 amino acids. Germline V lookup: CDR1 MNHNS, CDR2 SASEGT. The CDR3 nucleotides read TGTGCCAGCGACGACAGGGGCTGGGGCTACACCTTC. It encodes CASDDRGWGYTF.

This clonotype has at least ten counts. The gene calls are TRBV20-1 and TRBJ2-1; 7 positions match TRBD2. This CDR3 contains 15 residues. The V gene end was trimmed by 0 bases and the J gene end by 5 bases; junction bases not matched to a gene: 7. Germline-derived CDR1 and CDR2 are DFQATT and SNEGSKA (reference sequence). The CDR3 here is CSARDLSGNDNEQFF. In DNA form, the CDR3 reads TGCAGTGCTAGAGATTTAAGCGGGAACGACAATGAGCAGTTCTTC.

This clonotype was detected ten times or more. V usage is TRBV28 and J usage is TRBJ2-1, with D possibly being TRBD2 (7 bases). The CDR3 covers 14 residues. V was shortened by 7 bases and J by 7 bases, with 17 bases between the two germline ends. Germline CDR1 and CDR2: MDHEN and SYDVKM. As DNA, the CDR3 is TGTGCCAGCACCCCAAGAGGGGGGGCGAATGAGCAGTTCTTC. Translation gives CASTPRGGANEQFF.

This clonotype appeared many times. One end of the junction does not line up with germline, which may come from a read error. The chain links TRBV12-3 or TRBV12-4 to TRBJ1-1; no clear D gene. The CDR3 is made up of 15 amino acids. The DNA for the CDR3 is TGTGCCAGCAGTTTAGACCGGATACTGAACACTAAAGCTTTCTTT. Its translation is CASSLDRILNTKAFF.

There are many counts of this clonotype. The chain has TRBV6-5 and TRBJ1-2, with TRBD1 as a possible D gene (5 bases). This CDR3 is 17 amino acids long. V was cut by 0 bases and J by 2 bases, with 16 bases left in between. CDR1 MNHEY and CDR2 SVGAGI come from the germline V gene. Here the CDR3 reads CASSYSYPRERNYGYTF. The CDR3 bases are TGTGCCAGCAGTTACTCCTACCCCAGGGAGAGGAACTATGGCTACACCTTC.

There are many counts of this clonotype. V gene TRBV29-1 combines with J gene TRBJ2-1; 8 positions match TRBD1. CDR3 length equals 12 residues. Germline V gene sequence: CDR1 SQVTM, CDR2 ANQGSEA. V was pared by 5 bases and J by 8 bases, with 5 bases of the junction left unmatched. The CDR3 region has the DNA TGCAGCGTTATTGGACAGGGCTATGAGCAGTTCTTC. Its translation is CSVIGQGYEQFF.

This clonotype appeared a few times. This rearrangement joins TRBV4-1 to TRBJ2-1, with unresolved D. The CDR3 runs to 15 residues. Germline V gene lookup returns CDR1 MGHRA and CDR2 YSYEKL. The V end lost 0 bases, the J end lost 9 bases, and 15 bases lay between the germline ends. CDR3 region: CASSQEWMATGEQFF. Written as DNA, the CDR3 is TGCGCCAGCAGCCAAGAATGGATGGCCACGGGTGAGCAGTTCTTC.

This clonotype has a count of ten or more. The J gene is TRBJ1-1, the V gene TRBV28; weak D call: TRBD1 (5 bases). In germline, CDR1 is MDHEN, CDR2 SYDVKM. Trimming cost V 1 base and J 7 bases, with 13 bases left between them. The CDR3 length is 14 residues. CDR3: CASSLYRGRGEAFF. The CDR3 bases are TGTGCCAGCAGTTTATACCGGGGAAGGGGTGAAGCTTTCTTT.

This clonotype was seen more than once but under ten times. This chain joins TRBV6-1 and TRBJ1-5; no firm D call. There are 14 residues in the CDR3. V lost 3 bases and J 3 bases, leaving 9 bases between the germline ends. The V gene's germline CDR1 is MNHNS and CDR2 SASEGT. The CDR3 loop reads CASSDPGDNQPQHF. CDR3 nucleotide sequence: TGTGCCAGCAGTGACCCTGGGGACAATCAGCCCCAGCATTTT.

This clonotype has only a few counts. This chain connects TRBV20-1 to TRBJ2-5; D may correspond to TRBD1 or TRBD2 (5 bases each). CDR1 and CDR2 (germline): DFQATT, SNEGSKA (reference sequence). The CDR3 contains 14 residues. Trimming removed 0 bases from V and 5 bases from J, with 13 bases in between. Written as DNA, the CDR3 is TGCAGTGCTAGAGATTTTGACTGGGGGGAGACCCAGTACTTC. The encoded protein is CSARDFDWGETQYF.

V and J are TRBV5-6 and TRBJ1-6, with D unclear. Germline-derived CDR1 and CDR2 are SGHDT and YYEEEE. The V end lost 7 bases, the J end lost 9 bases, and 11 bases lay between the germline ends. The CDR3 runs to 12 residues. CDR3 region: CASGVGSSPLHF. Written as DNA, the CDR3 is TGTGCCAGCGGTGTGGGGAGTTCACCCCTCCACTTT.

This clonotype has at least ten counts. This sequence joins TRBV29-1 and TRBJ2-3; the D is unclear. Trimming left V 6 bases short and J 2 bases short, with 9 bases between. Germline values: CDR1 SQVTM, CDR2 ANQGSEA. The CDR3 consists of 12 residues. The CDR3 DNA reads TGCAGCGTCACGTCTAACACAGATACGCAGTATTTT. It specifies CSVTSNTDTQYF.

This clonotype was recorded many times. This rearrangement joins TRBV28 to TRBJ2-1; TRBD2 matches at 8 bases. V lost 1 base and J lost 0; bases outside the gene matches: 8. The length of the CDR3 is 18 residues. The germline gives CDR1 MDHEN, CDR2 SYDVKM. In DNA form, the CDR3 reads TGTGCCAGCAGTTTATTACTAGCGGCGTTGAGCTCCTACAATGAGCAGTTCTTC. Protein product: CASSLLLAALSSYNEQFF. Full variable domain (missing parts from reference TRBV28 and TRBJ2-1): DVKVTQSSRYLVKRTGEKVFLECVQDMDHENMFWYRQDPGLGLRLIYFSYDVKMKEKGDIPEGYSVSREKKERFSLILESASTNQTSMYLCASSLLLAALSSYNEQFFGPGTRLTVL.

The CDR3 nucleotides read TGTGCCAGTAGTATCTCTGGACAGGGAGCGTATGGCTACACCTTC. Residues: CASSISGQGAYGYTF. The V call is TRBV19, the J call TRBJ1-2; 8 nucleotides align to TRBD1. Per germline, CDR1 LNHDA and CDR2 SQIVND (reference sequence). V lost 3 bases to trimming and J lost 5 bases; unmatched junction nucleotides: 8. This CDR3 contains 15 residues.

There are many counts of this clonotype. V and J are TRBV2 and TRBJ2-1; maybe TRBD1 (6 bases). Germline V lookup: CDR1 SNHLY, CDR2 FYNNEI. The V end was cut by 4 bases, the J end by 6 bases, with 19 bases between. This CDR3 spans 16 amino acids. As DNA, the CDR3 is TGTGCCAGCAGTGGGGGGTTAGGGGGAACAGTCAATGAGCAGTTCTTC. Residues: CASSGGLGGTVNEQFF.

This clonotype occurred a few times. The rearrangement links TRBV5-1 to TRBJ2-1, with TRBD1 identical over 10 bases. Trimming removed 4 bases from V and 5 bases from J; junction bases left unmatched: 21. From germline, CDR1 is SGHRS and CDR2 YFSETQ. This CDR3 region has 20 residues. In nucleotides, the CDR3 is TGCGCCAGCAGCCCGGGACAGGGGTCTAATTGGAGGGGGCCGAACAATGAGCAGTTCTTC. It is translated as CASSPGQGSNWRGPNNEQFF.

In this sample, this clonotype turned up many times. CDR3 region: CASSLQSYNSPLHF. The CDR3 DNA sequence: TGTGCCAGCAGTTTACAGTCCTATAATTCACCCCTCCACTTT. This chain joins TRBV12-3 or TRBV12-4 and TRBJ1-6; unclear D gene. This CDR3 contains 14 residues. V lost 2 bases to trimming and J lost 1 base, with 3 bases between them.

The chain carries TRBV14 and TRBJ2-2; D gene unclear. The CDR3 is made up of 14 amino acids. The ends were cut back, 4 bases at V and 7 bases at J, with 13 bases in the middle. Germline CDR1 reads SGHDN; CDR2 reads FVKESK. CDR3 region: CASSRASLVGELFF. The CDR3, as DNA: TGTGCCAGCAGCCGAGCCTCCCTCGTCGGGGAGCTGTTTTTT.

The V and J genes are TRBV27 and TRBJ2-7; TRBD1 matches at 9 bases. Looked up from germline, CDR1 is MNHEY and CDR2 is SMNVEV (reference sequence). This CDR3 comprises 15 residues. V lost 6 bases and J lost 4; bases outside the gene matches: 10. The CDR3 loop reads CASSQTGGSFYEQYF. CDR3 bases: TGTGCCAGCAGCCAAACAGGGGGCAGTTTTTACGAGCAGTACTTC.

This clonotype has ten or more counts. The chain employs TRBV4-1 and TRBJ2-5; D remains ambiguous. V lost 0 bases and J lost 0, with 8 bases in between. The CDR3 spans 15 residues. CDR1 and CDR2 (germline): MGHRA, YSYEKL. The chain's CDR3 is CASSQDPAYQETQYF. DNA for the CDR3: TGCGCCAGCAGCCAAGACCCCGCGTACCAAGAGACCCAGTACTTC.

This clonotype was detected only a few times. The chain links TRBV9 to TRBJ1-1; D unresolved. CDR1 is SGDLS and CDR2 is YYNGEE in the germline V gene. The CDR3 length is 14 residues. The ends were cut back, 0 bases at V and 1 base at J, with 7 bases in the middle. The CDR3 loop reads CASSVAQTNTEAFF. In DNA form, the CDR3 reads TGTGCCAGCAGCGTAGCCCAGACGAACACTGAAGCTTTCTTT.